This T cell receptor beta chain was retrieved from a study of blood T cell repertoires in COVID-19. For the study at large: Sites across the United States, Italy and Spain contributed samples from acute and convalescent COVID-19. From T cells, B-cell-depleted T cells, or PBMCs came the material, which was cDNA or gDNA.

The table came from immunoSEQ multiplex PCR; TCRdb's copy has only in-frame clones and leaves some out. The table includes approximately 300,000 clones, under 90% detected once. The sample consisted of peripheral blood. The TCR was taken from a woman aged 25-40 years with COVID-19, enrolled during active disease.

DNA for the CDR3: TGTGCCAGCAGCCCCGGAGGAGGGAAACAAGAGACCCAGTACTTC. This gives the protein CASSPGGGKQETQYF. The chain uses TRBV6-5 and TRBJ2-5, with TRBD2 as a possible D gene (6 bases). CDR1 is MNHEY and CDR2 is SVGAGI in the germline V gene. This CDR3 comprises 15 residues. The V end was cut by 6 bases, the J end by 2 bases, with 16 bases between.